One TCR beta chain is described in this entry. Its antigen is as yet unknown. This sample stems from a study of cytomegalovirus exposure and HLA in healthy donors. Regarding the study as a whole: Analysis performed later showed TCR beta chains linked to HLA being more clonally expanded than equally common others.

V was pared by 4 bases and J by 12 bases, with 20 bases between. This CDR3 spans 13 amino acids. CDR1 is SGHTS and CDR2 is YDEGEE in the germline V gene. The PCR had 60 Vbeta and 13 Jbeta primers. Some clones are missing from TCRdb's copy, which holds only in-frame ones; the method was immunoSEQ multiplex PCR. This sample carries some 95,000 clones, around 77% of them seen once, and the ten largest clones take around 6.6%. The rearrangement uses TRBV5-8 and TRBJ2-7, with a tentative D call TRBD1 (6 bases). The clonotype was recovered from a middle-aged man in good health and CMV-seropositive. Sequencing was done on a sample of PBMCs. CDR3 sequence reads: CASSPKVLGALYF. The CDR3 nucleotides read TGTGCCAGCAGCCCCAAAGTCTTGGGGGCGTTGTACTTC. The full variable domain, its missing parts supplied by reference TRBV5-8 and TRBJ2-7, is EAGVTQSPTHLIKTRGQQATLRCSPISGHTSVYWYQQALGLGLQFLLWYDEGEERNRGNFPPRFSGRQFPNYSSELNVNALELEDSALYLCASSPKVLGALYFGPGTRLTVT.